Following are 19 T cell receptor beta chains from one sample sequenced in a study of regulatory T cells in long-lasting Graves disease. Time point meaning: persistent/refractory GD, antithyroid drugs over 5 years with positive TRAb. PBMC RNA was the source of the TCR library. iRepertoire HTBI primers and Arm-PCR of CDR3 regions built TCR beta libraries. TCRdb reprocessed the multiplex PCR reads with MiXCR, giving one entry per CDR3 protein. The sample lists around 430,000 distinct CDR3 sequences; roughly 22% were seen once. Specimen: peripheral blood mononuclear cells (PBMCs), collected when the disease was refractory, from a patient treated with antithyroid drugs. These receptors were collected from a female donor with Graves disease.

In the case of this clonotype: One base away lies a much larger clone, so this may be a sequencing read error. The conserved final phenylalanine or tryptophan is absent from the CDR3, which likely points to a read error. Here the CDR3 reads CASSGNGRNTEAFS. CDR3 sequence (DNA): TGTGCCAGCAGCGGAAACGGACGGAACACTGAAGCTTTCTCT. The V call is TRBV11-2, the J call TRBJ1-1; D unclear. V was shortened by 5 bases and J by 1 base, with 11 bases between the two germline ends. The length of the CDR3 is 14 residues. Germline lookup yields CDR1 SGHAT and CDR2 FQNNGV.

CDR3 bases: TGTGCCAGCAGCGGCGTTCTGGTGACCCAGTACTTC. It specifies CASSGVLVTQYF. The J gene is TRBJ2-5, the V gene TRBV7-2; the D is unclear. From germline, CDR1 is SGHTA and CDR2 FQGNSA. Trimming stripped 5 bases from V and 7 bases from J, with 11 bases between. CDR3 length: 12 residues.

As to this clonotype: The missing conserved phenylalanine or tryptophan at the end of this CDR3 makes a read error likely. The V gene is TRBV20-1, the J gene TRBJ2-5; D unclear. Germline values: CDR1 DFQATT, CDR2 SNEGSKA (reference sequence). Between the trimmed V and J ends, which lost 0 bases and 4 bases, there was a span of 15 bases. The CDR3 contains 15 residues. This CDR3 is CSARDGVRVRETQYL. The CDR3 nucleotides read TGCAGTGCTAGAGATGGAGTCCGGGTCCGAGAGACCCAGTACCTC.

Only a few counts were recorded for this clonotype. V is TRBV3-1 and J is TRBJ1-4; D is possibly TRBD1 (5 bases). CDR1 is LGHDT and CDR2 is YNNKEL in the germline V gene (reference sequence). V lost 7 bases, J lost 2 bases, and 11 bases lay in between. The CDR3 has 14 amino acids. The CDR3 loop is CASTLAGTNEKLFF. CDR3 bases: TGTGCCAGCACTTTAGCAGGGACTAATGAAAAACTGTTTTTT.

This clonotype has ten or more counts. A much larger clone sits a single nucleotide away, making a read error possible. The chain couples TRBV7-3 to TRBJ2-5; D is possibly TRBD2 (6 bases). The CDR3 contains 16 residues. Germline CDR1 is SGHTA and CDR2 is FQGTGA. CDR3 sequence reads: CTSSLSGLGGQETQYF. The DNA for the CDR3 is TGTACCAGCAGCTTGAGTGGGTTGGGGGGCCAAGAGACCCAGTACTTC.

This clonotype was seen repeatedly, ten times or more. The V and J genes are TRBV29-1 and TRBJ2-5; tentatively, D is TRBD1 (6 bases). Deletions cut 7 bases from V and 1 base from J, with 16 bases between. The CDR3 loop spans 14 amino acids. Germline lookup yields CDR1 SQVTM and CDR2 ANQGSEA. The CDR3 sequence is CSALDSPLQETQYF. The CDR3 DNA is TGCAGCGCCTTGGACAGTCCCCTCCAAGAGACCCAGTACTTC.

This clonotype has ten or more counts. The chain employs TRBV11-2 and TRBJ2-7; 9 bases match TRBD1. The CDR3 has 13 amino acids. CDR1 is SGHAT, CDR2 FQNNGV, per germline. V lost 10 bases, J lost 3 bases, and 7 bases stayed unmatched. The CDR3 reads CAIPGQGVYEQYF. CDR3 coding DNA: TGTGCCATCCCGGGACAGGGCGTCTACGAGCAGTACTTC.

This clonotype was seen ten or more times. A junction boundary mismatches the germline segment, possibly from a read error. The V and J genes are TRBV27 and TRBJ2-7; D unresolved. Germline V gene sequence: CDR1 MNHEY, CDR2 SMNVEV (reference sequence). The CDR3 totals 13 residues. DNA for the CDR3: TGTGCCAGCAGCTTATCGGGTGGGTACGAGCAGTACTTC. Encoded protein: CASSLSGGYEQYF.

This clonotype was counted ten times or more. CDR3 nucleotide sequence: TGTGCCAGCAGCCCTAGCGCTAGCGGGAGTTCCGAGCAGTACTTC. It specifies CASSPSASGSSEQYF. The chain joins TRBV7-3 to TRBJ2-7, with 10 positions matching TRBD2. V lost 5 bases to trimming and J lost 6 bases; unmatched junction nucleotides: 10. The CDR3 covers 15 residues. Germline CDR1 is SGHTA and CDR2 is FQGTGA.

This clonotype appeared a single time. A read error may be the cause here, since a much bigger clone is one base away. This chain uses TRBV7-2 with TRBJ2-7; D perhaps matches TRBD2 (5 bases). Germline CDR1 and CDR2: SGHTA and FQGNSA. The CDR3 is 15 amino acids. The V gene lost 3 bases and the J gene lost 4 bases, with 16 bases spanning the gap. The CDR3 reads CASSFRSEREYEQYF. CDR3 DNA sequence: TGTGCCAGCAGCTTTCGGAGCGAGAGGGAGTACGAGCAGTACTTC.

This clonotype was seen only a few times. The chain links TRBV19 to TRBJ2-2, with TRBD2 matching 10 bases. Looked up from germline, CDR1 is LNHDA and CDR2 is SQIVND (reference sequence). The CDR3 is 18 residues long. With V trimmed by 8 bases and J by 1 base, 13 bases remained unmatched. The CDR3 DNA sequence: TGTGCCAGTTCATCCCAACTAGCGGGGCTTGAGAACACCGGGGAGCTGTTTTTT. This translates into CASSSQLAGLENTGELFF.

This clonotype has just a few counts. The chain has TRBV10-3 and TRBJ1-2; 8 bases are a match to TRBD1. This CDR3 has 14 residues. CDR1 ENHRY and CDR2 SYGVKD come from the germline V gene. V lost 3 bases, J lost 11 bases, and 11 bases stayed unmatched. CDR3 amino acids: CAISDPRRQGLYTF. CDR3 in DNA: TGTGCCATCAGTGACCCTAGACGACAGGGGTTATACACCTTC.

The chain links TRBV4-1 to TRBJ1-1; D might be TRBD1 (5 bases). CDR1 is MGHRA and CDR2 is YSYEKL in the germline V gene. CDR3 length: 15 amino acids. Between the trimmed V and J ends, which lost 4 bases and 7 bases, there was a span of 19 bases. The CDR3 bases are TGCGCCAGCAGCCGGGGACTCACAGCCCCCCTTGAAGCTTTCTTT. Encoded protein: CASSRGLTAPLEAFF.

On this clonotype: A single base separates this from a much larger clone, so it may be a read error. CDR3 in DNA: TGTGCCAGCACGGCTAGACAGGGGGCTCCCTACGATCAGTACTTC. Its protein is CASTARQGAPYDQYF. This rearrangement joins TRBV28 to TRBJ2-7, with 10 bases that match TRBD1. The CDR3 contains 15 residues. Germline V gives CDR1 MDHEN, CDR2 SYDVKM.

There are a few counts of this clonotype. The chain joins TRBV20-1 to TRBJ2-7; TRBD1 is a possible D gene (7 bases). Trimming removed 5 bases at V and 7 bases at J, with 21 bases between. This CDR3 is 14 amino acids long. Germline CDR1 is DFQATT and CDR2 is SNEGSKA (reference sequence). The CDR3 spells CSAPRTGGMGEQYF. The CDR3 region has the DNA TGCAGTGCTCCGAGGACAGGCGGGATGGGGGAGCAGTACTTC.

This clonotype was observed many times. The V gene is TRBV12-3 or TRBV12-4, the J gene TRBJ2-5, with a possible D match to TRBD1 (5 bases). Trimming pared 3 bases from V and 3 bases from J, leaving 8 bases between. CDR3 size: 13 residues. The CDR3 nucleotides read TGTGCCAGCAGTTTGATAGGGGAAGAGACCCAGTACTTC. Its translation: CASSLIGEETQYF.

This clonotype occurred many times. The rearrangement joins TRBV6-2 or TRBV6-3 to TRBJ2-7; TRBD1 matches at 7 bases. CDR1 and CDR2 (germline): MNHEY, SVGEGT. This CDR3 comprises 15 residues. V lost 3 bases to trimming and J lost 3 bases; unmatched junction nucleotides: 8. CDR3 sequence: CASSYRTGDLYEQYF. The CDR3 region has the DNA TGTGCCAGCAGTTATAGAACAGGGGACCTCTACGAGCAGTACTTC.

The chain carries TRBV5-1 and TRBJ1-1, with a possible D match to TRBD1 (5 bases). Germline V gene lookup returns CDR1 SGHRS and CDR2 YFSETQ. The CDR3 loop spans 15 amino acids. Trimming left V 0 bases short and J 0 bases short, with 9 bases between. CDR3 amino acids: CASSLGGFMNTEAFF. In DNA form, the CDR3 reads TGCGCCAGCAGCTTGGGGGGGTTCATGAACACTGAAGCTTTCTTT.

The chain employs TRBV5-1 and TRBJ2-3; D may be TRBD2 (5 bases). The germline V and J ends were trimmed by 0 bases and 6 bases, with 8 bases remaining between them. From germline, CDR1 is SGHRS and CDR2 YFSETQ. The CDR3 runs to 13 residues. The CDR3 region is CASSLAEEDTQYF. The CDR3 bases are TGCGCCAGCAGCTTGGCGGAGGAGGATACGCAGTATTTT.